These T cell receptor beta chains were read from a single sample in a study of T cells in Graves' hyperthyroidism and ophthalmopathy. TCRdb re-analysed the multiplex PCR reads in MiXCR, keeping a single row per CDR3 protein. This sample has some 490,000 distinct CDR3 sequences, with 20% to 25% found just once. The sample was blood. The source is a woman in her sixties or seventies with Graves' ophthalmopathy. CDR3s include the opening cysteine and the closing phenylalanine or tryptophan. A D gene is named only where the DNA matches it firmly. Clone size appears in some rows only: once, few, many, or a class for an expanded clone.

d_call: .
clone_size: many
j_call: TRBJ2-3
v_call: TRBV27
cdr3_nt: TGTGCCAGCACACAGGCCTTCACAGATACGCAGTATTTT
cdr3_aa: CASTQAFTDTQYF

d_call: .
clone_size: .
j_call: TRBJ2-7
v_call: TRBV5-1
cdr3_nt: TGCGCCAGCAGCGGGGGGGCAGATTCGAGAGGCGAGCAGTACTTC
cdr3_aa: CASSGGADSRGEQYF

d_call: .
clone_size: many
j_call: TRBJ2-1
v_call: TRBV12-3/TRBV12-4
cdr3_nt: TGTGCCAGCAGTTTTCGGGGGACACACTCCTACAATGAGCAGTTCTTC
cdr3_aa: CASSFRGTHSYNEQFF

d_call: .
clone_size: few
j_call: TRBJ2-7
v_call: TRBV12-3/TRBV12-4
cdr3_nt: TGTGCCAGCAGTTCAGACGGGGTGGCCAAGCAGTACTTC
cdr3_aa: CASSSDGVAKQYF

d_call: TRBD1
clone_size: few
j_call: TRBJ1-4
v_call: TRBV11-2
cdr3_nt: TGTGCCAGCAGCCCTAGATCGGGACAGGGGGCGTATGAAAAACTGTTTTTT
cdr3_aa: CASSPRSGQGAYEKLFF

d_call: TRBD1
clone_size: many
j_call: TRBJ2-1
v_call: TRBV12-3/TRBV12-4
cdr3_nt: TGTGCCAGCAGTTTATATGTGGGACAGGGTCGAGAGCAGTTCTTC
cdr3_aa: CASSLYVGQGREQFF

d_call: .
clone_size: few
j_call: TRBJ1-1
v_call: TRBV20-1
cdr3_nt: TGCAGTCCAAGCAGGAACACTGAAGCTTTCTTT
cdr3_aa: CSPSRNTEAFF

d_call: .
clone_size: many
j_call: TRBJ1-5
v_call: TRBV2
cdr3_nt: TGTGCCAGCAGTGACTGGGGGAATAGCAATCAGCCCCAGCATTTT
cdr3_aa: CASSDWGNSNQPQHF

d_call: .
clone_size: many
j_call: TRBJ2-5
v_call: TRBV11-2
cdr3_nt: TGTGCCAGCAGCTTAGTTGGCAGAACCCAGTACTTC
cdr3_aa: CASSLVGRTQYF

d_call: .
clone_size: many
j_call: TRBJ1-2
v_call: TRBV12-3/TRBV12-4
cdr3_nt: TGTGCCAGCACCCCAGGGATTTACTATGGCTACACCTTC
cdr3_aa: CASTPGIYYGYTF

d_call: .
clone_size: .
j_call: TRBJ1-1
v_call: TRBV5-6
cdr3_nt: TGTGCCAGCAGCTTGTTCCACACTGAAGCTTTCTTT
cdr3_aa: CASSLFHTEAFF

d_call: TRBD2
clone_size: few
j_call: TRBJ2-3
v_call: TRBV7-3
cdr3_nt: TGTGCCAGCAGCTTACTAGCGGGAGGTCCCACAGATACGCAGTATTTT
cdr3_aa: CASSLLAGGPTDTQYF

d_call: .
clone_size: few
j_call: TRBJ1-2
v_call: TRBV7-2
cdr3_nt: TGTGCCAGCAGCTTAAATATTCTAGCTAACTATGGCTACACCTTC
cdr3_aa: CASSLNILANYGYTF

d_call: .
clone_size: .
j_call: TRBJ1-3
v_call: TRBV20-1
cdr3_nt: TGCAGTGCTAGTCAGGGCGGACAGCCCAGCTCTGGAAACACCATATATTTT
cdr3_aa: CSASQGGQPSSGNTIYF

d_call: TRBD2
clone_size: many
j_call: TRBJ2-5
v_call: TRBV20-1
cdr3_nt: TGCAGTGCCCCCGGACTAGCGGTGCAAGAGACCCAGTACTTC
cdr3_aa: CSAPGLAVQETQYF

d_call: .
clone_size: .
j_call: TRBJ1-5
v_call: TRBV7-8
cdr3_nt: TGTGCCAGCAGGAATCCGGGACCCAATCAGCCCCAGCATTTT
cdr3_aa: CASRNPGPNQPQHF

d_call: TRBD1
clone_size: many
j_call: TRBJ2-3
v_call: TRBV27
cdr3_nt: TGTGCCAGCAGTTGGGACAGGGTAGCAGATACGCAGTATTTT
cdr3_aa: CASSWDRVADTQYF

d_call: TRBD1
clone_size: few
j_call: TRBJ2-1
v_call: TRBV30
cdr3_nt: TGTGCCCGTACCGGACAGGGGGGGTACAATGAGCAGTTCTTC
cdr3_aa: CARTGQGGYNEQFF

d_call: TRBD2
clone_size: few
j_call: TRBJ2-1
v_call: TRBV7-2
cdr3_nt: TGTGCCAGCAGCTTAGGACTCGGTCTAGCGGGAGAGGGCGATGAGCAGTTCTTC
cdr3_aa: CASSLGLGLAGEGDEQFF

d_call: TRBD2
clone_size: .
j_call: TRBJ2-1
v_call: TRBV7-8
cdr3_nt: TGTGCCGGCAGCTTAGCTAGCGGGGGCTACGAGCAGTTCTTC
cdr3_aa: CAGSLASGGYEQFF

d_call: .
clone_size: many
j_call: TRBJ2-1
v_call: TRBV3-1
cdr3_nt: TGTGCCAGCAGCCAAGATCCGGGGGCATCCTACAATGAGCAGTTCTTC
cdr3_aa: CASSQDPGASYNEQFF

d_call: .
clone_size: .
j_call: TRBJ2-3
v_call: TRBV18
cdr3_nt: TGTGCCAGCTCACGCAGGGAGACAGATACGCAGTATTTT
cdr3_aa: CASSRRETDTQYF

d_call: .
clone_size: few
j_call: TRBJ2-2
v_call: TRBV29-1
cdr3_nt: TGCAGCGCAGCAATCGGGACACATAACACCGGGGAGCTGTTTTTT
cdr3_aa: CSAAIGTHNTGELFF

d_call: TRBD1
clone_size: .
j_call: TRBJ1-2
v_call: TRBV6-1
cdr3_nt: TGTGCCAGCATCCCCGGGACAGGTTCCTATGGCTACACCTTC
cdr3_aa: CASIPGTGSYGYTF

d_call: TRBD1
clone_size: many
j_call: TRBJ2-1
v_call: TRBV20-1
cdr3_nt: TGCAGTGCTAGAGTAGGAGGACAGGGGGCTTGGAATGAGCAGTTCTTC
cdr3_aa: CSARVGGQGAWNEQFF

d_call: .
clone_size: few
j_call: TRBJ2-1
v_call: TRBV7-3
cdr3_nt: TGTGCCAGCAGCTTAATGGCGACGGAGCAGTTCTTC
cdr3_aa: CASSLMATEQFF

d_call: .
clone_size: many
j_call: TRBJ1-1
v_call: TRBV19
cdr3_nt: TGTGCCAGTAGTATTGCCGGGGCCTTGATGAACACTGAAGCTTTCTTT
cdr3_aa: CASSIAGALMNTEAFF

d_call: TRBD1
clone_size: many
j_call: TRBJ2-1
v_call: TRBV28
cdr3_nt: TGTGCCAGCAGTTTTCCGGGACAGGGGAAAAATGAGCAGTTCTTC
cdr3_aa: CASSFPGQGKNEQFF

d_call: .
clone_size: few
j_call: TRBJ1-4
v_call: TRBV18
cdr3_nt: TGTGCCAGCAACAGAGTTTCGATTACTAATGAAAAACTGTTTTTT
cdr3_aa: CASNRVSITNEKLFF